The T cell receptor (beta chain) described here comes from a study of cytotoxic CD8 clonotypes in ibrutinib-treated CLL. Background on the study: With a range of 6 to 36, the median treatment time before response samples were taken was around 12 months.

A 1 in 200,000 to 1 in 1 million T cell depth was the sequencing target. Sequenced by immunoSEQ multiplex PCR; TCRdb stores in-frame clones only, minus some. The sample includes around 330,000 clones, about 64% of them seen just once. Findings and limits, study-wide: Baseline-level clonality went beyond age-matched healthy donors and moved in step with circulating CD8+ T-cell counts. Among the clonotypes, public ones were uncommon and contracted or held stable on treatment.

Regarding this clone: Its antigen is still unknown.

V shed 4 bases, J shed 4 bases, and the junction held 13 bases outside the gene matches. This CDR3 is 18 amino acids long. The germline CDR1 and CDR2 sequences are MGHDK and SYGVNS. The chain is built from TRBV25-1 and TRBJ1-2, with 12 bases that match TRBD1. The sequenced sample was PBMCs, obtained after 36 months of ibrutinib treatment. The receptor was isolated from a human donor with chronic lymphocytic leukemia. CDR3 region: CASSGTSGQGASVYGYTF. The DNA of the CDR3 is TGTGCCAGCAGTGGGACATCGGGACAGGGGGCAAGTGTCTATGGCTACACCTTC.